These T cell receptor beta chains were read from a single sample in a study of T cell responses to AZD1222 COVID-19 vaccine. Measured with immunoSEQ multiplex PCR; TCRdb has only the in-frame clones, and not every one. The table lists tens of thousands of clones, roughly 87% of them singletons, with 1% to 1.5% in the top ten. Material: peripheral blood, obtained 28 days after the second AZD1222 dose. The source is an adult who received the AZD1222 COVID-19 vaccine. Both conserved end residues are trimmed from each CDR3. Clone size is given for some rows only: seen once, a few or many times, or a class if the clone is expanded.

clone size: .; J gene: TRBJ1-1; V gene: TRBV7-2; CDR3 protein: ASSFVGQEAF
clone size: once; J gene: TRBJ1-1; V gene: TRBV29-1; CDR3 protein: SVRPRVTEAF
clone size: once; J gene: TRBJ1-1; V gene: TRBV5-1; CDR3 protein: ASSPAGNTEAF
clone size: .; J gene: TRBJ1-1; V gene: TRBV30; CDR3 protein: AWSAGAVNTEAF
clone size: .; J gene: TRBJ1-1; V gene: TRBV9; CDR3 protein: ASSAQQGNTEAF
clone size: .; J gene: TRBJ2-1; V gene: TRBV27; CDR3 protein: ASSSRTDHNEQF
clone size: few; J gene: TRBJ2-2; V gene: TRBV4-1; CDR3 protein: ASSQELATNTGELF
clone size: .; J gene: TRBJ1-2; V gene: TRBV14; CDR3 protein: ASSQQIFNYGYT
clone size: few; J gene: TRBJ1-6; V gene: TRBV19; CDR3 protein: ASRREPGASSYNSPLH
clone size: .; J gene: TRBJ1-2; V gene: TRBV29-1; CDR3 protein: SVQSSSDPGYT
clone size: .; J gene: TRBJ2-5; V gene: TRBV7-2; CDR3 protein: ASSLQGMGETQY
clone size: .; J gene: TRBJ2-3; V gene: TRBV28; CDR3 protein: ASRAGGGRTDTQY
clone size: .; J gene: TRBJ1-5; V gene: TRBV19; CDR3 protein: ASSIQEDQPQH
clone size: .; J gene: TRBJ1-2; V gene: TRBV4-2; CDR3 protein: ASSQDRGFSWGYT
clone size: few; J gene: TRBJ2-1; V gene: TRBV4-3; CDR3 protein: ASSQERDRGLSGRENEQF
clone size: .; J gene: TRBJ1-4; V gene: TRBV9; CDR3 protein: ASSPGQLTTNEKLF
clone size: .; J gene: TRBJ1-4; V gene: TRBV28; CDR3 protein: ASSGRRSKLF
clone size: once; J gene: TRBJ1-2; V gene: TRBV14; CDR3 protein: ASSQDVAGGYT
clone size: .; J gene: TRBJ1-4; V gene: TRBV6-5; CDR3 protein: ASSSTAATNEKLF
clone size: .; J gene: TRBJ1-4; V gene: TRBV19; CDR3 protein: ASSLSTALNEKLF
clone size: .; J gene: TRBJ2-5; V gene: TRBV6-1; CDR3 protein: ASSGGQGASWETQY
clone size: .; J gene: TRBJ2-3; V gene: TRBV7-3; CDR3 protein: ASSHTSGKADTQY
clone size: once; J gene: TRBJ1-3; V gene: TRBV20-1; CDR3 protein: GGTGGNTIY
clone size: .; J gene: TRBJ1-6; V gene: TRBV9; CDR3 protein: ASSETVYNSPLH
clone size: .; J gene: TRBJ2-1; V gene: TRBV24-1; CDR3 protein: ATSYSGTQIVNEQF
clone size: .; J gene: TRBJ1-2; V gene: TRBV7-9; CDR3 protein: ASSPSPGQGTYGYT
clone size: .; J gene: TRBJ2-7; V gene: TRBV15; CDR3 protein: ATSRGGTGGSEQY
clone size: .; J gene: TRBJ2-5; V gene: TRBV9; CDR3 protein: ASSVGGLAGAQETQY
clone size: .; J gene: TRBJ2-3; V gene: TRBV24-1; CDR3 protein: ATSASLGTGDTDTQY
clone size: .; J gene: TRBJ2-1; V gene: TRBV11-2; CDR3 protein: ASSSAGGNEQF
clone size: .; J gene: TRBJ2-7; V gene: TRBV7-2; CDR3 protein: ASSLFQDFKLEQY
clone size: .; J gene: TRBJ2-7; V gene: TRBV30; CDR3 protein: AWSGGWGYEQY
clone size: .; J gene: TRBJ1-1; V gene: TRBV7-9; CDR3 protein: ASSLEENTEAF
clone size: .; J gene: TRBJ2-1; V gene: TRBV2; CDR3 protein: ASRYGGREQF
clone size: .; J gene: TRBJ2-4; V gene: TRBV5-4; CDR3 protein: ASSATSGRAENIQY
clone size: .; J gene: TRBJ1-5; V gene: TRBV29-1; CDR3 protein: SVGEGDQPQH
clone size: .; J gene: TRBJ1-4; V gene: TRBV30; CDR3 protein: AWSVGQGNEKLF
clone size: .; J gene: TRBJ1-4; V gene: TRBV11-2; CDR3 protein: ASSLSVTAKEKLF
clone size: .; J gene: TRBJ1-3; V gene: TRBV4-1; CDR3 protein: ASSQDRARRVGNTIY
clone size: .; J gene: TRBJ1-4; V gene: TRBV19; CDR3 protein: ASSIREKLF
clone size: few; J gene: TRBJ1-1; V gene: TRBV10-3; CDR3 protein: AISESWTEAF
clone size: .; J gene: TRBJ2-5; V gene: TRBV5-1; CDR3 protein: ASSFPPGETQY
clone size: .; J gene: TRBJ1-2; V gene: TRBV30; CDR3 protein: AWSTRGLLPHGYT
clone size: .; J gene: TRBJ2-7; V gene: TRBV2; CDR3 protein: ASSERREGIYEQY
clone size: .; J gene: TRBJ2-3; V gene: TRBV5-4; CDR3 protein: ASSLALAESTDTQY
clone size: .; J gene: TRBJ1-4; V gene: TRBV19; CDR3 protein: ASSDITGEKLF